This TCR beta chain was identified in a study of T cell responses to AZD1222 COVID-19 vaccine. Study overall: The analysis combined second doses at about 4 or about 12 weeks. Study-wide results and limits: Once two AZD1222 doses were given, Spike-specific TCR breadth and depth went up. Repertoires were obtained only post-peak T cell response.

About this clone: Its antigen remains unknown.

The ends were cut back, 0 bases at V and 5 bases at J, with 7 bases in the middle. Looked up from germline, CDR1 is SGDLS and CDR2 is YYNGEE. The CDR3 contains 13 residues. Method: immunoSEQ multiplex PCR; TCRdb's copy keeps in-frame clones and lacks some. The table includes around 30,000 clones, over 90% detected once. This sample comprised peripheral blood, obtained on day 0 of AZD1222 vaccination. This chain links TRBV9 with TRBJ2-3; D gene ambiguous. This receptor was identified in an adult in good health. The CDR3 DNA reads TGTGCCAGCAGCGTAGGGGCTAAAGATACGCAGTATTTT. It codes for CASSVGAKDTQYF.